The rows below give T cell receptor beta chains drawn from one sample of a study of neurological immune-mediated disorders. TCRdb used MiXCR to reprocess the 5' RACE reads, holding one entry per CDR3 protein. Of under 90,000 distinct CDR3 sequences in the sample, around 3.4% were seen once. What was sequenced was PBMCs. The receptors stem from a woman aged 45-59 years with multiple sclerosis. CDR3s include the opening cysteine and the closing phenylalanine or tryptophan. Each record gives: V gene, CDR3 length, D gene, J gene, clone size, CDR3 protein, CDR3 DNA. A D gene is named only where the DNA matches it firmly. Part of the rows lack a size; the others show once, few, many or a class for expanded clones.

v_call: TRBV20-1
cdr3_length: 15
d_call: -
j_call: TRBJ1-6
clone_size: many
cdr3_aa: CSASHSDGGGSPLHF
cdr3_nt: TGCAGTGCTAGTCACTCCGATGGCGGGGGTTCACCCCTCCACTTT

v_call: TRBV21-1
cdr3_length: 12
d_call: -
j_call: TRBJ2-7
clone_size: many
cdr3_aa: CASRGQGYEQYF
cdr3_nt: TGTGCCAGCAGAGGACAGGGATACGAGCAGTACTTC

v_call: TRBV12-3/TRBV12-4
cdr3_length: 14
d_call: -
j_call: TRBJ2-5
clone_size: many
cdr3_aa: CASSLGTDSETQYF
cdr3_nt: TGTGCCAGCAGTTTAGGGACAGATTCAGAGACCCAGTACTTC

v_call: TRBV29-1
cdr3_length: 12
d_call: -
j_call: TRBJ2-7
clone_size: -
cdr3_aa: CSVEGRSYEQYF
cdr3_nt: TGCAGCGTCGAGGGCCGCTCCTACGAGCAGTACTTC

v_call: TRBV6-6
cdr3_length: 16
d_call: TRBD2
j_call: TRBJ2-5
clone_size: many
cdr3_aa: CASSSTGGGTGETQYF
cdr3_nt: TGTGCCAGCAGCTCAACGGGCGGGGGAACTGGAGAGACCCAGTACTTC

v_call: TRBV4-3
cdr3_length: 15
d_call: -
j_call: TRBJ1-6
clone_size: -
cdr3_aa: CASSQSRVIRSHLHF
cdr3_nt: TGCGCCAGCAGCCAATCTCGAGTAATCAGGTCACACCTCCACTTT

v_call: TRBV12-3/TRBV12-4
cdr3_length: 11
d_call: -
j_call: TRBJ2-1
clone_size: many
cdr3_aa: CASRKRFEQFF
cdr3_nt: TGTGCCAGCAGGAAGCGGTTTGAGCAGTTCTTC

v_call: TRBV20-1
cdr3_length: 15
d_call: -
j_call: TRBJ1-5
clone_size: many
cdr3_aa: CSARAGTDSNQPQHF
cdr3_nt: TGCAGTGCTAGAGCGGGGACCGATAGCAATCAGCCCCAGCATTTT

v_call: TRBV19
cdr3_length: 15
d_call: -
j_call: TRBJ2-2
clone_size: many
cdr3_aa: CASSGGTVNTGELFF
cdr3_nt: TGTGCCAGTAGTGGGGGGACAGTGAACACCGGGGAGCTGTTTTTT

v_call: TRBV20-1
cdr3_length: 12
d_call: -
j_call: TRBJ2-3
clone_size: many
cdr3_aa: CSAREDRDTQYF
cdr3_nt: TGCAGTGCTAGAGAGGATCGCGATACGCAGTATTTT

v_call: TRBV5-6
cdr3_length: 16
d_call: TRBD1
j_call: TRBJ2-7
clone_size: many
cdr3_aa: CASSFVLDRAYYEQYF
cdr3_nt: TGTGCCAGCAGCTTCGTTCTGGACAGGGCATACTACGAGCAGTACTTC

v_call: TRBV29-1
cdr3_length: 13
d_call: -
j_call: TRBJ1-2
clone_size: many
cdr3_aa: CSVEAGGPRGYTF
cdr3_nt: TGCAGCGTTGAAGCCGGGGGGCCCCGGGGCTACACCTTC

v_call: TRBV20-1
cdr3_length: 13
d_call: -
j_call: TRBJ2-7
clone_size: many
cdr3_aa: CSARAPGRSEQYF
cdr3_nt: TGCAGTGCTAGAGCCCCCGGACGGAGCGAGCAGTACTTC

v_call: TRBV7-6
cdr3_length: 15
d_call: -
j_call: TRBJ2-3
clone_size: many
cdr3_aa: CASSHTRWGTDTQYF
cdr3_nt: TGTGCCAGCAGCCATACACGGTGGGGCACAGATACGCAGTATTTT

v_call: TRBV4-3
cdr3_length: 15
d_call: TRBD2
j_call: TRBJ2-1
clone_size: many
cdr3_aa: CASSQGGGSYNEQFF
cdr3_nt: TGCGCCAGCAGCCAAGGGGGCGGGAGTTACAATGAGCAGTTCTTC

v_call: TRBV20-1
cdr3_length: 8
d_call: -
j_call: TRBJ2-3
clone_size: many
cdr3_aa: CSPHPQYF
cdr3_nt: TGCAGTCCACATCCGCAGTATTTT

v_call: TRBV20-1
cdr3_length: 13
d_call: -
j_call: TRBJ2-7
clone_size: many
cdr3_aa: CSARGTHDVEQYF
cdr3_nt: TGCAGTGCTAGAGGTACCCATGATGTCGAGCAGTACTTC

v_call: TRBV2
cdr3_length: 12
d_call: -
j_call: TRBJ1-1
clone_size: many
cdr3_aa: CASIGSRTEAFF
cdr3_nt: TGTGCCAGCATTGGCTCGAGGACTGAAGCTTTCTTT

v_call: TRBV7-2
cdr3_length: 18
d_call: -
j_call: TRBJ2-1
clone_size: many
cdr3_aa: CASSYRDSSIPSYNEQFF
cdr3_nt: TGTGCCAGCAGCTATAGGGACTCCTCCATCCCCTCCTACAATGAGCAGTTCTTC